This is a list of T cell receptor beta chains from one sample in a study of cytomegalovirus exposure and HLA in healthy donors. Data came from immunoSEQ multiplex PCR; TCRdb stores just in-frame clones and leaves some out. The data contain roughly 150,000 clones, 70% to 85% of them singletons. The specimen sequenced was PBMCs. Source of these receptors: a man aged 45 to 65 in good health and CMV-seropositive. Each CDR3 is given with its conserved first and last residue. Fields, in order: clone size, V gene, D gene, J gene, CDR3 protein, CDR3 DNA. The D gene is left open where the match is weak. The listing skips clone size in some rows; elsewhere it reads once, few, many or a size class.

-	TRBV13	-	TRBJ2-1	CASSLQGSSYNEQFF	TGTGCCAGCAGCTTACAGGGGAGCTCCTACAATGAGCAGTTCTTC
-	TRBV4-2	TRBD1	TRBJ1-6	CASSQEGIIGGQGRSPLHF	TGTGCCAGCAGCCAGGAGGGGATCATTGGGGGACAGGGGCGTTCACCCCTCCACTTT
-	TRBV9	-	TRBJ2-1	CASTPISDSSYNEQFF	TGTGCCAGCACCCCAATATCGGACAGCTCCTACAATGAGCAGTTCTTC
-	TRBV18	TRBD2	TRBJ2-1	CASSPPLAGGRDEQFF	TGTGCCAGCTCACCACCGCTAGCGGGGGGGCGGGATGAGCAGTTCTTC
once	TRBV15	-	TRBJ2-3	CATSGTPGLDTDTQYF	TGTGCCACCAGCGGAACCCCGGGACTGGACACAGATACGCAGTATTTT
-	TRBV7-2	-	TRBJ2-1	CASSYPGQGSSNEQFF	TGTGCCAGCAGCTACCCGGGGCAGGGGTCGAGCAATGAGCAGTTCTTC
-	TRBV18	-	TRBJ2-5	CASSLRETQYF	TGTGCCAGCTCCCTTCGGGAGACCCAGTACTTC
once	TRBV9	-	TRBJ2-1	CASSVTVTSDNEQFF	TGTGCCAGCAGCGTAACAGTTACAAGTGACAATGAGCAGTTCTTC
-	TRBV5-1	-	TRBJ1-1	CASSEHDNMNTEAFF	TGCGCCAGCAGCGAACATGATAACATGAACACTGAAGCTTTCTTT
-	TRBV7-2	-	TRBJ2-5	CASSLGTYLETQYF	TGTGCCAGCAGCTTAGGAACTTATCTGGAGACCCAGTACTTC
-	TRBV7-6	TRBD2	TRBJ2-3	CASSFGDLAGSSTDTQYF	TGTGCCAGCAGCTTTGGAGACCTAGCGGGGTCTAGCACAGATACGCAGTATTTT
-	TRBV7-9	-	TRBJ1-4	CASTQDSTNEKLFF	TGTGCCAGCACCCAGGATTCAACTAATGAAAAACTGTTTTTT
-	TRBV7-9	TRBD2	TRBJ2-1	CASSSGSYNEQFF	TGTGCCAGCAGCAGCGGGAGTTACAATGAGCAGTTCTTC
-	TRBV28	-	TRBJ1-1	CASSLPDSFNDEMNTEAFF	TGTGCCAGCAGTTTGCCCGACAGTTTCAACGACGAAATGAACACTGAAGCTTTCTTT
-	TRBV7-9	-	TRBJ2-2	CASRPTGGELFF	TGTGCCAGCAGGCCAACGGGCGGGGAGCTGTTTTTT
-	TRBV9	-	TRBJ2-5	CASTQGAGGQETQYF	TGTGCCAGCACCCAAGGGGCAGGGGGGCAAGAGACCCAGTACTTC
-	TRBV6-6	-	TRBJ2-2	CASLATGRTGELFF	TGTGCCAGCCTAGCCACAGGGAGAACTGGGGAGCTGTTTTTT
once	TRBV4-3	TRBD2	TRBJ2-5	CASSQDYGLASTYQETQYF	TGCGCCAGCAGCCAAGATTACGGACTAGCGTCTACCTACCAAGAGACCCAGTACTTC
-	TRBV2	TRBD2	TRBJ2-1	CASTRTSGYNEQFF	TGTGCCAGTACCCGGACTAGCGGGTACAATGAGCAGTTCTTC
-	TRBV7-2	-	TRBJ1-2	CASSPLLLYGYTF	TGTGCCAGCAGCCCACTCCTGCTTTATGGCTACACCTTC
few	TRBV19	TRBD1	TRBJ1-4	CASSYRGPKLFF	TGTGCCAGTAGCTACAGGGGGCCAAAACTGTTTTTT
-	TRBV7-9	TRBD1	TRBJ2-7	CASSSPEDRDHSYEQYF	TGTGCCAGCAGCTCCCCGGAGGACAGGGACCATTCCTACGAGCAGTACTTC
-	TRBV30	TRBD1	TRBJ1-5	CAWSFSGGGGNQPQHF	TGTGCCTGGAGTTTTTCAGGGGGCGGCGGCAATCAGCCCCAGCATTTT
-	TRBV7-2	-	TRBJ1-3	CASSLSGSGNTIYF	TGTGCCAGCAGCTTATCAGGGTCTGGAAACACCATATATTTT
-	TRBV28	TRBD1	TRBJ2-7	CASSGWDSIYEQYF	TGTGCCAGCAGTGGATGGGACAGCATCTACGAGCAGTACTTC
-	TRBV9	TRBD1	TRBJ1-6	CASSTGQGAASPLHF	TGTGCCAGCAGCACAGGACAGGGGGCCGCTTCACCCCTCCACTTT
once	TRBV5-5	-	TRBJ2-2	CASSPGVVSSRDTGELFF	TGTGCCAGCAGCCCGGGGGTAGTTAGCAGCCGTGACACCGGGGAGCTGTTTTTT